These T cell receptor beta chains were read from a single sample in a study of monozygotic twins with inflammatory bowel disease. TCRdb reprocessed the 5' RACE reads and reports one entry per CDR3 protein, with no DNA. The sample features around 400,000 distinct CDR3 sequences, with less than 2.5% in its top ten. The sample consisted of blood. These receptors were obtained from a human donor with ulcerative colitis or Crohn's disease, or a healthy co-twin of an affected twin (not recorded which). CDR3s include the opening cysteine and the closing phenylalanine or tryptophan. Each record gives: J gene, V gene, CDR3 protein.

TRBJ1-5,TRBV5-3,CARSSRNEGTLGQPQHF
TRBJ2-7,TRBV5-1,CASSGRTDLSSYEQYF
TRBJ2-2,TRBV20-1,CSAPGVGENTGELFF
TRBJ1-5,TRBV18,CASSPEGNQPQHF
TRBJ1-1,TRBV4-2,CASSRGRLSTEAFF
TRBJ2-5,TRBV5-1,CASSLLAGSLQETQYF
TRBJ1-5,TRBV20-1,CSARRPGAGGGQPQHF
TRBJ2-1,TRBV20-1,CSAFSAGASNEQFF
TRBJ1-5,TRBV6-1,CASSGQERNQPQHF
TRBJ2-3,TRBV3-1,CASSQWTGATDTQYF
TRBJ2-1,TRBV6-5,CASSYTGTSTNEQFF
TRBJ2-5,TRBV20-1,CSARGRGREETQYF
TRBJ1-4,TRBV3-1,CASSQMEGEKLFF
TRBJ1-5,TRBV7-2,CASSSRGGLQPQHF
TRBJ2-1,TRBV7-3,CASSLNGLSSYNEQFF
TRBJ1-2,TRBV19,CASTPTIFRGFAF
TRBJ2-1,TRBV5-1,CASMRLAGSSYNEQFF
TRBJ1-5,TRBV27,CASSFLGPNQPQHF
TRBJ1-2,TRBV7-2,CASSPDGTYSYTF
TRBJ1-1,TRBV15,CATSKDGKTGGLAFF
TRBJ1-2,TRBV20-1,CSASRSNYGYTF
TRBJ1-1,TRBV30,CAWSVRGTANEAFF
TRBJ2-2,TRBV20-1,CSARAGKRTGELFF
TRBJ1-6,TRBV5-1,CASSLAGYSPLHF
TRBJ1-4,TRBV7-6,CASSLGQTSITTNEKLFF
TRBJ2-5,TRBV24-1,CATSDSRARQETQYF
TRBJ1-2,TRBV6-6,CASSWTADYGYTF
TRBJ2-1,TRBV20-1,CSARDFTSDRYNEQFF
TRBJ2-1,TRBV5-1,CASSLTGQQYNEQFF
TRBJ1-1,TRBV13,CASSLSGFGNTEAFF
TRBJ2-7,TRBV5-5,CASSFWTRRDYEQYF
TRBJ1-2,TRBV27,CASSNGNFYGYTF
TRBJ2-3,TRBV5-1,CASSSTPSSGGAPVTQYF
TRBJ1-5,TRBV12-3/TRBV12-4,CASSLWVASNQPQHF
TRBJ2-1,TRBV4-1,CASSQFGTGGIHNEQFF
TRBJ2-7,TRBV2,CASRPRGGNVRSSYEQYF
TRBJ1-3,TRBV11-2,CASSSRDPWSSGNTIYF
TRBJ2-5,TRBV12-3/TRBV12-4,CASSISGWETQYF
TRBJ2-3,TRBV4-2,CASSQDDWGPVTDTQYF
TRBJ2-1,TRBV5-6,CASSLRLAHNEQFF
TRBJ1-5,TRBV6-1,CASSEHGQGRILNQPQHF
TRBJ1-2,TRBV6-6,CASSYSAGARGYTF
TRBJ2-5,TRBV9,CASSVAGGSGSETQYF
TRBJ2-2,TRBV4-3,CASSQDMQPPAGELFF
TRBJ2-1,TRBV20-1,CSAREVSLGEQFF
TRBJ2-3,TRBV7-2,CASSIDRRRQYF
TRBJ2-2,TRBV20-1,CSARVRRGTGELFF
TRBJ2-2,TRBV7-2,CASSFTGPHTGELFF
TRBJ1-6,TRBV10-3,CAISGVGQGGSPLHF
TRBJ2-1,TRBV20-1,CSASPGTRPGSEQFF
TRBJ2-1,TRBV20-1,CSARTLSGNGGWDNEQFF
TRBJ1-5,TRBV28,CASSPGQGHQPQHF
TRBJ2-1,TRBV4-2,CASSQVGPGSGYNEQFF
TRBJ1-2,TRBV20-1,CSARSIPGLNFYGYTF
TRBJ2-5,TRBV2,CASRETGGGPETQYF
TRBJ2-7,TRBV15,CATSRNPGNEQYF
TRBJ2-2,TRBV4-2,CASSKESPGPNTGELFF
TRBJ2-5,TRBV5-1,CASRGLQETQYF
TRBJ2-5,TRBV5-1,CASSLEANSGQETQYF
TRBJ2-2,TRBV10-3,CAIKGDRASTGELFF